The 27 T cell receptor beta chains below all came from one sample that was sequenced in a study of CD4 T cells in relation to SARS-CoV-2 and coronaviruses. Unexposed donor CD4+ T cells date from 2011-2018, before the COVID-19 pandemic. Method: immunoSEQ multiplex PCR; TCRdb's copy keeps in-frame clones and lacks some. The sample shows about 55,000 clones, around 86% of them seen only once. Material: memory CD4+ T cells from PBMCs. The receptors were sampled from a human donor in good health.

V gene TRBV29-1 combines with J gene TRBJ2-1; D gene unclear. V was clipped by 6 bases and J by 10 bases, with 16 bases between them. Germline CDR1 and CDR2: SQVTM and ANQGSEA. The CDR3 loop spans 12 amino acids. CDR3 amino acids: CSVLTLLKEQFF. The CDR3 DNA reads as TGCAGCGTCTTGACACTCCTGAAGGAGCAGTTCTTC.

This chain connects TRBV4-1 to TRBJ2-1; a possible D gene is TRBD2 (5 bases). Germline values: CDR1 MGHRA, CDR2 YSYEKL. Trimming removed 2 bases from V and 6 bases from J, with 11 bases in between. The CDR3 sequence is 14 residues long. DNA of the CDR3: TGCGCCAGCAGCCAACCCCGAACTAGCAATGAGCAGTTCTTC. Protein: CASSQPRTSNEQFF.

This clone came up a few times. This rearrangement joins TRBV28 to TRBJ2-2; TRBD2 is a possible D gene (5 bases). V was cut by 6 bases and J by 5 bases, with 16 bases left in between. Germline V gene sequence: CDR1 MDHEN, CDR2 SYDVKM. This CDR3 is built from 15 residues. CDR3: CASRNPGMGTGELFF. The CDR3 region has the DNA TGTGCCAGCAGGAATCCCGGGATGGGGACCGGGGAGCTGTTTTTT.

The V and J genes are TRBV4-2 and TRBJ2-5; D uncertain. CDR1 and CDR2 from the germline V gene are LGHNA and YNFKEQ. The CDR3 is made up of 16 amino acids. V lost 0 bases, J lost 7 bases, and 18 bases lay in between. As DNA, the CDR3 is TGTGCCAGCAGCCAAGATCCTTTGGGCCGGCTGGGGACCCAGTACTTC. Its protein product is CASSQDPLGRLGTQYF.

This rearrangement joins TRBV4-2 to TRBJ2-7; tentatively, D is TRBD2 (6 bases). V lost 4 bases and J lost 5, with 15 bases in between. CDR1 is LGHNA, CDR2 YNFKEQ, per germline. This CDR3 region has 14 residues. CDR3 nucleotides: TGTGCCAGCAGCCGCGGAGAGGGGAGGAACGAGCAGTACTTC. Encoded protein: CASSRGEGRNEQYF.

The chain uses TRBV2 and TRBJ1-5; TRBD1 aligns across 10 bases. Germline assignment: CDR1 SNHLY and CDR2 FYNNEI. The CDR3 is 16 residues long. Trimming removed 6 bases from V and 2 bases from J; junction bases left unmatched: 7. The CDR3 coding sequence is TGTGCCAGCAGAGTCGGGGGGACAGGGGGCAATCAGCCCCAGCATTTT. Its protein product is CASRVGGTGGNQPQHF. Full variable domain (outside the CDR3, taken from reference TRBV2 and TRBJ1-5): EPEVTQTPSHQVTQMGQEVILRCVPISNHLYFYWYRQILGQKVEFLVSFYNNEISEKSEIFDDQFSVERPDGSNFTLKIRSTKLEDSAMYFCASRVGGTGGNQPQHFGDGTRLSIL.

V and J are TRBV28 and TRBJ1-5; D remains unclear. This CDR3 has 14 amino acids. Germline V lookup: CDR1 MDHEN, CDR2 SYDVKM. Trimming removed 7 bases from V and 0 bases from J, with 10 bases in between. The CDR3 loop is CASTLSHSNQPQHF. Here the CDR3 DNA reads TGTGCCAGCACCCTATCCCATAGCAATCAGCCCCAGCATTTT.

The chain employs TRBV6-5 and TRBJ2-7, with TRBD1 as a possible D gene (5 bases). Germline V lookup: CDR1 MNHEY, CDR2 SVGAGI. This CDR3 has 15 residues. Trimming cost V 3 bases and J 6 bases, with 18 bases left between them. The CDR3 DNA reads as TGTGCCAGCAGTTATTCTGGGGCAGCACTGGGCGAGCAGTACTTC. It is translated as CASSYSGAALGEQYF.

J is TRBJ1-6 and V is TRBV9, with TRBD1 matching over 7 bases. J lost 5 bases, V lost 4 bases, and 18 bases had no gene match. Looked up from germline, CDR1 is SGDLS and CDR2 is YYNGEE. This CDR3 spans 19 amino acids. CDR3 nucleotides: TGTGCCAGCAGCCCAGGGAGGTTCTTTGAAGGGACAGATAATTCACCCCTCCACTTT. Its translation is CASSPGRFFEGTDNSPLHF. Full variable domain (rest looked up from reference TRBV9 and TRBJ1-6): DSGVTQTPKHLITATGQRVTLRCSPRSGDLSVYWYQQSLDQGLQFLIQYYNGEERAKGNILERFSAQQFPDLHSELNLSSLELGDSALYFCASSPGRFFEGTDNSPLHFGNGTRLTVT.

This chain connects TRBV4-1 to TRBJ1-4; D is possibly TRBD1 (6 bases). The CDR3 covers 16 residues. Looked up from germline, CDR1 is MGHRA and CDR2 is YSYEKL. V shed 2 bases and J shed 4 bases, with 14 bases lying between them. CDR3 amino acids: CASSQLGGPVNEKLFF. The CDR3 DNA reads TGCGCCAGCAGCCAACTCGGGGGCCCGGTTAATGAAAAACTGTTTTTT.

V gene TRBV5-1 combines with J gene TRBJ2-7; the match to TRBD1 covers 7 bases. The CDR3 runs 17 residues. The germline V gene encodes CDR1 SGHRS and CDR2 YFSETQ. V dropped 5 bases and J dropped 4; count of bases not matched to a gene: 18. CDR3 protein: CASSPRPMGQLLYEQYF. CDR3 DNA sequence: TGCGCCAGCAGTCCCCGTCCGATGGGACAGCTATTATACGAGCAGTACTTC.

This chain connects TRBV5-6 to TRBJ1-6, with a weak D call TRBD1 (6 bases). Germline values: CDR1 SGHDT, CDR2 YYEEEE. Deletions cut 1 base from V and 4 bases from J, with 12 bases between. There are 16 residues in the CDR3. Here the CDR3 reads CASSLRQGWYNSPLHF. CDR3 DNA sequence: TGTGCCAGCAGCTTGAGGCAGGGGTGGTATAATTCACCCCTCCACTTT.

This chain connects TRBV9 to TRBJ2-5; TRBD2 agrees at 11 bases. Trimming took 4 bases from V and 5 from J; bases not matched to a gene: 7. The CDR3 runs to 15 residues. Germline V gives CDR1 SGDLS, CDR2 YYNGEE. The CDR3 DNA sequence: TGTGCCAGCAGCACTACTAGCGGGAGTCGGGAGACCCAGTACTTC. It translates to CASSTTSGSRETQYF.

This clone is a singleton in its sample. The chain combines TRBV28 with TRBJ2-1; no reliable D call. V gave up 1 base and J gave up 4 bases, with 11 bases separating them. The CDR3 spans 15 residues. Per germline, CDR1 MDHEN and CDR2 SYDVKM. The CDR3 nucleotides are TGTGCCAGCAGTTTATTGGCAAGGGAATACAATGAGCAGTTCTTC. Its protein product is CASSLLAREYNEQFF.

The chain carries TRBV5-1 and TRBJ1-6; the D is unclear. The CDR3 covers 14 residues. V was trimmed by 1 base and J by 6 bases, leaving 8 bases between them. CDR1 SGHRS and CDR2 YFSETQ come from the germline V gene. In nucleotides, the CDR3 is TGCGCCAGCAGCTTGTGGTACAGTAATTCACCCCTCCACTTT. The encoded protein is CASSLWYSNSPLHF.

The chain couples TRBV2 to TRBJ2-5, with 13 bases matching TRBD2. V lost 3 bases and J lost 5; bases outside the gene matches: 3. The length of the CDR3 is 15 residues. CDR1 SNHLY and CDR2 FYNNEI come from the germline V gene. The CDR3 loop reads CASSEGLAGRETQYF. CDR3 in DNA: TGTGCCAGCAGTGAGGGACTAGCGGGAAGGGAGACCCAGTACTTC.

V and J are TRBV6-1 and TRBJ2-3; D call uncertain. The CDR3 runs 12 residues. Germline CDR1 is MNHNS and CDR2 is SASEGT. The V end lost 3 bases, the J end lost 4 bases, and 5 bases lay between the germline ends. This chain's CDR3 is CASSDLSDTQYF. CDR3 DNA sequence: TGTGCCAGCAGTGATCTCTCAGATACGCAGTATTTT.

The V call is TRBV19, the J call TRBJ1-4, with a possible D match to TRBD1 (6 bases). This CDR3 spans 13 amino acids. The V gene lost 10 bases and the J gene lost 8 bases, with 17 bases spanning the gap. Germline V gene lookup returns CDR1 LNHDA and CDR2 SQIVND (reference sequence). The CDR3 sequence: CATTGARGEKLFF. Written as DNA, the CDR3 is TGTGCCACTACGGGGGCCCGGGGGGAAAAACTGTTTTTT.

The rearrangement joins TRBV6-5 to TRBJ2-7; TRBD1 matches at 7 bases. The germline gives CDR1 MNHEY, CDR2 SVGAGI. This CDR3 region has 13 residues. With 7 bases clipped from V and 3 bases from J, the junction kept 6 bases outside the gene matches. The CDR3 nucleotides are TGTGCCAGCAATCCGGCAGGGGGCTACGAGCAGTACTTC. It is translated as CASNPAGGYEQYF.

This clone was detected only a few times. The V and J genes are TRBV7-2 and TRBJ2-1, with 8 nucleotides matching TRBD2. With 5 bases clipped from V and 7 bases from J, the junction kept 10 bases outside the gene matches. Germline assignment: CDR1 SGHTA and CDR2 FQGNSA. The CDR3 extends over 15 amino acids. The CDR3 bases are TGTGCCAGCAGCACCCGGCGGGAGGTCACGAATGAGCAGTTCTTC. This encodes CASSTRREVTNEQFF.

This chain links TRBV2 with TRBJ1-2, with 12 bases that match TRBD1. CDR1 and CDR2 from the germline V gene are SNHLY and FYNNEI. The CDR3 is 15 residues long. V was clipped by 3 bases and J by 7 bases; unmatched bases: 6. CDR3 coding DNA: TGTGCCAGCAGTGAGGGGGACAGGGGGCGAGGTGGCTACACCTTC. Its translation is CASSEGDRGRGGYTF.

This clone was counted a single time. The chain uses TRBV5-5 and TRBJ2-2; TRBD2 agrees at 8 bases. The CDR3 runs 17 residues. J gave up 4 bases and V 4 bases, and 12 bases lay outside the gene matches. In germline, CDR1 is SGHKS, CDR2 YYEKEE (reference sequence). The CDR3 is CASSMGVAGTGTGELFF. The CDR3 DNA reads as TGTGCCAGCAGCATGGGGGTAGCGGGAACAGGCACCGGGGAGCTGTTTTTT.

This CDR3 reads CATSPLYGAGDEQFF. CDR3 in DNA: TGTGCCACCAGTCCCCTTTATGGCGCCGGGGATGAGCAGTTCTTC. The chain recombines TRBV24-1 with TRBJ2-1; tentatively, D is TRBD2 (5 bases). Germline V lookup: CDR1 KGHDR, CDR2 SFDVKD. This CDR3 comprises 15 residues. Between the trimmed V and J ends, which lost 6 bases and 8 bases, there was a span of 19 bases.

The chain is built from TRBV6-5 and TRBJ2-3; 10 bases map to TRBD1. The CDR3 contains 14 residues. V shed 5 bases, J shed 4 bases, and the junction held 3 bases outside the gene matches. CDR1 is MNHEY and CDR2 is SVGAGI in the germline V gene. This chain's CDR3 is CASSPDRGPDTQYF. In DNA, the CDR3 is TGTGCCAGCAGTCCCGACAGGGGGCCAGATACGCAGTATTTT.

The chain uses TRBV7-2 and TRBJ1-2; no clear D. This CDR3 has 17 amino acids. V lost 4 bases and J 4 bases, leaving 22 bases between the germline ends. Germline V gene sequence: CDR1 SGHTA, CDR2 FQGNSA. In DNA form, the CDR3 reads TGTGCCAGCAGCTCTTCGCCCGACGGCGGGCCAATCTATGGCTACACCTTC. This encodes CASSSSPDGGPIYGYTF. Looking up the rest from reference TRBV7-2 and TRBJ1-2 gives the full variable domain: GAGVSQSPSNKVTEKGKDVELRCDPISGHTALYWYRQSLGQGLEFLIYFQGNSAPDKSGLPSDRFSAERTGGSVSTLTIQRTQQEDSAVYLCASSSSPDGGPIYGYTFGSGTRLTVV.

This clone was observed a handful of times. This chain joins TRBV28 and TRBJ1-6, with a tentative D call TRBD1 (5 bases). V was cut by 1 base and J by 8 bases, with 12 bases left in between. This CDR3 is 15 amino acids long. The germline gives CDR1 MDHEN, CDR2 SYDVKM. The CDR3 loop reads CASSLSSGAHSPLHF. CDR3 coding DNA: TGTGCCAGCAGTTTATCCTCCGGGGCCCATTCACCCCTCCACTTT. Combining the CDR3 with reference TRBV28 and TRBJ1-6 gives the whole variable domain DVKVTQSSRYLVKRTGEKVFLECVQDMDHENMFWYRQDPGLGLRLIYFSYDVKMKEKGDIPEGYSVSREKKERFSLILESASTNQTSMYLCASSLSSGAHSPLHFGNGTRLTVT.

This clone was observed a handful of times. J is TRBJ1-6 and V is TRBV27, with D uncertain. CDR1 is MNHEY and CDR2 is SMNVEV in the germline V gene (reference sequence). The CDR3 has 14 amino acids. V lost 2 bases, J lost 8 bases, and 10 bases lay in between. CDR3 bases: TGTGCCAGCAGTTTAGGGCCAGACTATTCACCCCTCCACTTT. This encodes CASSLGPDYSPLHF.